Below, one T cell receptor beta chain is given with its context. What it recognizes is unknown. Clones were read by immunoSEQ multiplex PCR, and TCRdb kept only the in-frame ones, dropping some. The repertoire holds approximately 90,000 clones, about 85% seen once, with about 0.27% in the top ten. The data belong to a study of graft-versus-host responses after intestinal transplantation. Study information: All recipients got anti-thymocyte globulin induction, then tacrolimus and steroids for 2 to 4 years. The study, taken as a whole, reports: Early post-transplant falls in HvG clones accompanied the peak levels of circulating GvH clones. Some patients had graft-donor T cell macrochimerism, and their allografts showed high graft-versus-host to host-versus-graft clonal ratios. Present in recipient marrow, GvH clones included some that appeared first in ileum or blood.

Germline assignment: CDR1 SGHAT and CDR2 FQNNGV. V shed 2 bases and J 9 bases; nucleotides not matched to a gene: 4. The CDR3 totals 13 residues. This specimen consisted of unstimulated CD4+ T cells sorted from spleen or lymph node cells, obtained before transplant. The clonotype was recovered from a human donor who was the organ donor for an intestinal transplant. The gene calls are TRBV11-2 and TRBJ2-1; 7 nucleotides agree with TRBD2. CDR3 in DNA: TGTGCCAGCAGCTTACTTAGACTAGCTGAGCAGTTCTTC. Residues: CASSLLRLAEQFF.